Detailed here is one TCR beta chain. Its matching antigen is unknown. Clones were sequenced by immunoSEQ multiplex PCR, and TCRdb holds only the in-frame ones, with some missing. This sample has about 2 million clones, with about 95% found just once. The CDR3 is made up of 16 amino acids. J lost 5 bases, V lost 1 base, and 10 bases had no gene match. CDR1 is MGHRA and CDR2 is YSYEKL in the germline V gene. The source of the sample is a study of shared clonotypes between healthy human individuals. Whole-study context: Three CD4 naive, three CD4 memory, two CD8 naive and one CD8 memory plate were used per donor.

Broader study findings: Non-shared clonotypes were found to have lower generation probabilities than the clonotypes that were shared by all four of the sorted-subset donors.

The TCR comes from a man aged 18 to 30 in good health. The source material was naive CD4+ T cells sorted from blood. The subset: CD45RA+ positively selected. The chain joins TRBV4-1 to TRBJ1-2; 7 bases map to TRBD1. The DNA of the CDR3 is TGCGCCAGCAGCCAAGGAAGGGACAGTTTATTATATGGCTACACCTTC. Translated, it gives CASSQGRDSLLYGYTF.